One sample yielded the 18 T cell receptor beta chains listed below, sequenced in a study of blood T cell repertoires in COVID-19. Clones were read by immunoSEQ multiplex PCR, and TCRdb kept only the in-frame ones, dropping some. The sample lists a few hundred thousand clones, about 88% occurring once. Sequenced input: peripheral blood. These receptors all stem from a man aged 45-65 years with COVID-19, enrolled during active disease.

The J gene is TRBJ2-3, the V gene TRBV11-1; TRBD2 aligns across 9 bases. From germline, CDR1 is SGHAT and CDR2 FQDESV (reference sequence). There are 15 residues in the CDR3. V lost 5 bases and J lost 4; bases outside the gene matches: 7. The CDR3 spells CASSPGLAGADTQYF. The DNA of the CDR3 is TGTGCCAGCAGCCCCGGGTTAGCGGGGGCAGATACGCAGTATTTT.

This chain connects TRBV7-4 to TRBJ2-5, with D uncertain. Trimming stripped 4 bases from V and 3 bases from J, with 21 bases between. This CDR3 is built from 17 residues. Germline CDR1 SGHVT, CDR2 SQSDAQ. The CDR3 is CASSSPVTAEQKETQYF. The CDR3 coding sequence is TGTGCCAGCAGCTCGCCTGTGACTGCAGAGCAAAAAGAGACCCAGTACTTC.

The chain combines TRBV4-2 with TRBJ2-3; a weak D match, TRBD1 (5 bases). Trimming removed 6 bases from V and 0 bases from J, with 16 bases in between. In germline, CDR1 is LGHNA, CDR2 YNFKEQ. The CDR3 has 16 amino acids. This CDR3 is CASRPFRTTSTDTQYF. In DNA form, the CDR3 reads TGTGCCAGCAGGCCCTTTAGGACAACTAGCACAGATACGCAGTATTTT.

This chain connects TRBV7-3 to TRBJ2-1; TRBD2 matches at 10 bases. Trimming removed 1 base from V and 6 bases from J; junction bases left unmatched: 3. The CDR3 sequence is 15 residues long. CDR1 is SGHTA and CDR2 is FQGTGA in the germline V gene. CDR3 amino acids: CASSLKLAGINEQFF. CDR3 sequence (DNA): TGTGCCAGCAGCTTAAAACTAGCGGGAATCAATGAGCAGTTCTTC. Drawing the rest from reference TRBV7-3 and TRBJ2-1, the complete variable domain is GAGVSQTPSNKVTEKGKYVELRCDPISGHTALYWYRQSLGQGPEFLIYFQGTGAADDSGLPNDRFFAVRPEGSVSTLKIQRTERGDSAVYLCASSLKLAGINEQFFGPGTRLTVL.

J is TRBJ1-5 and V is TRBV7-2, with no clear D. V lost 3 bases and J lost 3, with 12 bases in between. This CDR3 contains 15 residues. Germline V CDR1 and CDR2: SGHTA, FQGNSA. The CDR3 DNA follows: TGTGCCAGCAGCTTTACTCCTGATCTCAATCAGCCCCAGCATTTT. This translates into CASSFTPDLNQPQHF.

The CDR3 sequence is CASSIAGDHLGNEQFF. CDR3 DNA: TGTGCCAGTAGTATAGCGGGGGACCACTTAGGCAATGAGCAGTTCTTC. The chain recombines TRBV19 with TRBJ2-1, with D tentatively TRBD2 (6 bases). Trimming cost V 1 base and J 6 bases, with 16 bases left between them. The CDR3 covers 16 residues. Germline V gene data show CDR1 as LNHDA and CDR2 as SQIVND (reference sequence).

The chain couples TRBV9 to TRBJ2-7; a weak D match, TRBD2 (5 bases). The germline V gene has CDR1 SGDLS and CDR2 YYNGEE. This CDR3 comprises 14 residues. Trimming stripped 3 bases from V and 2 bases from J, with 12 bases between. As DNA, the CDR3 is TGTGCCAGCAGCGAGGGAGACGGAGCCTACGAGCAGTACTTC. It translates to CASSEGDGAYEQYF.

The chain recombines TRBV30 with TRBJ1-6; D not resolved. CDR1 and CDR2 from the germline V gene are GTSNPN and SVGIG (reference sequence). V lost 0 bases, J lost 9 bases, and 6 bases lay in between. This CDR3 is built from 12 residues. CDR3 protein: CAWSVGVSPLHF. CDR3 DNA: TGTGCCTGGAGTGTGGGAGTTTCACCCCTCCACTTT.

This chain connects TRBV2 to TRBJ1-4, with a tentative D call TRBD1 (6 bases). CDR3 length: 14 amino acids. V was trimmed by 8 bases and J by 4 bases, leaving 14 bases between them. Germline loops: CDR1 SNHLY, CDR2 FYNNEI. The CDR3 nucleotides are TGTGCCAGCCTCGTCGGACAGAATAATGAAAAACTGTTTTTT. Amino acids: CASLVGQNNEKLFF. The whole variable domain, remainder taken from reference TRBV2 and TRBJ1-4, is EPEVTQTPSHQVTQMGQEVILRCVPISNHLYFYWYRQILGQKVEFLVSFYNNEISEKSEIFDDQFSVERPDGSNFTLKIRSTKLEDSAMYFCASLVGQNNEKLFFGSGTQLSVL.

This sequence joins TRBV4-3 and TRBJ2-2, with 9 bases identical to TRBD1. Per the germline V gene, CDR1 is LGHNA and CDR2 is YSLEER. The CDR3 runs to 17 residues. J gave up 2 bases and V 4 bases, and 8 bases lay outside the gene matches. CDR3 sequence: CASSLRPGQGNTGELFF. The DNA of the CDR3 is TGCGCCAGCAGCCTAAGGCCGGGACAGGGAAACACCGGGGAGCTGTTTTTT.

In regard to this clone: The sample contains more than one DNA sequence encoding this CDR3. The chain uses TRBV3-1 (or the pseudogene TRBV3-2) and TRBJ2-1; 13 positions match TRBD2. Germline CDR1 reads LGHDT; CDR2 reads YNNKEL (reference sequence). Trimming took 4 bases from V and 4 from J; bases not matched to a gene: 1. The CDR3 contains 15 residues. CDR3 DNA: TGTGCCAGCAGCCCGGGACTAGCGGGGTACAATGAGCAGTTCTTC. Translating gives CASSPGLAGYNEQFF.

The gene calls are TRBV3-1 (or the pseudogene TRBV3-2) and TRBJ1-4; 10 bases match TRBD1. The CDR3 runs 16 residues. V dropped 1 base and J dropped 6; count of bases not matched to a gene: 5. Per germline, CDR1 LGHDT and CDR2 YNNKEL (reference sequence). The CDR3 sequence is CASSQGDRGVDEKLFF. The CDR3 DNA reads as TGTGCCAGCAGCCAAGGGGACAGGGGAGTTGATGAAAAACTGTTTTTT.

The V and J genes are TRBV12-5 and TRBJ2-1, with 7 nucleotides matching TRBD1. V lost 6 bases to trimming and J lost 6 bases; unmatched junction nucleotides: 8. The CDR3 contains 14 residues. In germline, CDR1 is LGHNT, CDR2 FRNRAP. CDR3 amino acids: CASGPGQPINEQFF. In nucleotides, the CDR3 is TGTGCTAGTGGGCCGGGACAGCCGATCAATGAGCAGTTCTTC.

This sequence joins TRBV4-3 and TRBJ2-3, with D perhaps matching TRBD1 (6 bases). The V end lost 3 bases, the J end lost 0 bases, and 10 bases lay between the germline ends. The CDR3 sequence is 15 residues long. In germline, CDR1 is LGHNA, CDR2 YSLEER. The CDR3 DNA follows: TGCGCCAGCAGCCAGGGGGCCACTAGCACAGATACGCAGTATTTT. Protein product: CASSQGATSTDTQYF.

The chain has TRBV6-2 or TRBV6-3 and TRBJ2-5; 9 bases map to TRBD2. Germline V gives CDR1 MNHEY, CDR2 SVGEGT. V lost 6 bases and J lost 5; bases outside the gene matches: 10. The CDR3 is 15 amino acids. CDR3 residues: CASSSYLAGQETQYF. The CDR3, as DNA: TGTGCCAGCAGCTCCTATCTAGCGGGACAGGAGACCCAGTACTTC.

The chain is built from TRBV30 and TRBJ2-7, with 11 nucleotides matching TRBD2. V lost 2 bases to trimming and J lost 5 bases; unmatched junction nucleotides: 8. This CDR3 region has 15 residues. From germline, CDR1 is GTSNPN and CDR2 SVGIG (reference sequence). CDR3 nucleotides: TGTGCCTGGAGTCTTTTGACTAGCGGGGCCCACGAGCAGTACTTC. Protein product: CAWSLLTSGAHEQYF.

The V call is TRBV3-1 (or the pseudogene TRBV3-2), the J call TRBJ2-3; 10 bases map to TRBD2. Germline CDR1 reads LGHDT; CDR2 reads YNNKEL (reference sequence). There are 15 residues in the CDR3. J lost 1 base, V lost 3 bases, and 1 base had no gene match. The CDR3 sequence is CASSQGTSGTDTQYF. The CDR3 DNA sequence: TGTGCCAGCAGCCAGGGGACTAGCGGCACAGATACGCAGTATTTT.

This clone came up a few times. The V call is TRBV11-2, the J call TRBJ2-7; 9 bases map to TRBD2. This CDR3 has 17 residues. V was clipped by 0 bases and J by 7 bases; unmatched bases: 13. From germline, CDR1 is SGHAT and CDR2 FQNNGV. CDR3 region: CASSLDQRASGTWEQYF. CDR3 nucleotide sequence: TGTGCCAGCAGCTTAGATCAACGGGCTAGCGGGACCTGGGAGCAGTACTTC.